This entry concerns a single T cell receptor (beta chain). This sample is part of a study of CD8+ T cells in alopecia areata. Study in general: Patients remained on tofacitinib for 6 to 18 months and then went 6 months without it.

It was cDNA, reverse transcribed from extracted RNA, that served as the sequencing template. Clones were sequenced by immunoSEQ multiplex PCR, and TCRdb holds only the in-frame ones, with some missing. Of 150,000 to 200,000 clones in the sample, about 66% are singletons; the top ten hold 10% to 12%. Per germline, CDR1 SGHRS and CDR2 YFSETQ. This CDR3 has 14 residues. V was clipped by 0 bases and J by 8 bases; unmatched bases: 7. This rearrangement joins TRBV5-1 to TRBJ1-1; 7 bases agree with TRBD1. The material sequenced was CD8+ T cells sorted from blood, taken at week 0. This receptor was obtained from a human donor with alopecia areata. CDR3 protein: CASSLVAQGREAFF. Written as DNA, the CDR3 is TGCGCCAGCAGCTTGGTGGCACAGGGGAGAGAAGCTTTCTTT. Based on the CDR3 plus reference TRBV5-1 and TRBJ1-1, the full variable domain is KAGVTQTPRYLIKTRGQQVTLSCSPISGHRSVSWYQQTPGQGLQFLFEYFSETQRNKGNFPGRFSGRQFSNSRSEMNVSTLELGDSALYLCASSLVAQGREAFFGQGTRLTVV.